This T cell receptor (beta chain) is from a study of Tregs in tolerant kidney transplant recipients. The study, taken as a whole, reports: Tregs expanded with activated donor B cells seemed most donor-specific. Donor-specific Treg expansion exceeded global Treg expansion in tolerant patients, suggesting antigen drive. Changing PCR primers prevented nucleotide comparison between some patients' samples.

Remarks on this clone: What it binds is unknown.

Germline loops: CDR1 GTSNPN, CDR2 SVGIG (reference sequence). V was shortened by 7 bases and J by 13 bases, with 11 bases between the two germline ends. The CDR3 is 8 amino acids. Thawed PBMCs were FACS-sorted into unstimulated CD4+CD25+CD127- regulatory T cells, CD4+CD25- non-regulatory cells, CD4 and CD8 cells. Some clones are missing from TCRdb's copy, which holds only in-frame ones; the method was immunoSEQ multiplex PCR. Of around 78,000 clones in the sample, about 91% were seen once. This TCR was recovered from a human donor who received a combined kidney and bone marrow transplant. This specimen was Tregs from blood, taken before the transplant. J is TRBJ2-7 and V is TRBV30; D is undetermined. The CDR3 DNA sequence: TGTGCCTATAACGCGGTCTACTTC. Amino acids: CAYNAVYF.